What follows describes a single TCR beta chain. Documented time point: recipient sample about 28 days before transplant, after cytoreduction. Per the germline V gene, CDR1 is SGHNT and CDR2 is YYREEE (reference sequence). This CDR3 is 11 amino acids long. The trim removed 9 bases at V and 8 bases at J, leaving 6 bases unmatched. The data derive from a study of T cell clonotyping in hematopoietic cell transplantation. Measured with immunoSEQ multiplex PCR; TCRdb has only the in-frame clones, and not every one. The data hold about 20,000 clones, with around 90% observed a single time. The chain is built from TRBV5-4 and TRBJ1-2; 8 bases are a match to TRBD1. The TCR comes from a man between 18 and 35 years old with biphenotypic leukemia. Some clones in this sample may be carry-over from other donors' samples. This sample comprised peripheral blood mononuclear cells, obtained before stem cell transplant. CDR3 in DNA: TGTGCCACCTGGACAGGGCGAGGCTACACCTTC. This gives the protein CATWTGRGYTF. Drawing the rest from reference TRBV5-4 and TRBJ1-2, the complete variable domain is ETGVTQSPTHLIKTRGQQVTLRCSSQSGHNTVSWYQQALGQGPQFIFQYYREEENGRGNFPPRFSGLQFPNYSSELNVNALELDDSALYLCATWTGRGYTFGSGTRLTVV.